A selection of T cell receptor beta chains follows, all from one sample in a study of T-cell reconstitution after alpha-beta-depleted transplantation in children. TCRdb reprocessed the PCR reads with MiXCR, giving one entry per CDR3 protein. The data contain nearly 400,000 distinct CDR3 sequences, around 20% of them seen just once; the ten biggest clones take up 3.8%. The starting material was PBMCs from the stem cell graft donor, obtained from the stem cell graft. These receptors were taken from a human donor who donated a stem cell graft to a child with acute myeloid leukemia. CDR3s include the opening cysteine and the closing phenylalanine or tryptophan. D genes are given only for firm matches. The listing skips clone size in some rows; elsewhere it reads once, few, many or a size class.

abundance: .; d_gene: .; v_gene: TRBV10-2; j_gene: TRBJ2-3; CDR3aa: CASSESWGLNHDGLADTQYF; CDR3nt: TGCGCCAGCAGTGAGTCCTGGGGGTTGAACCATGACGGGTTGGCAGATACGCAGTATTTT
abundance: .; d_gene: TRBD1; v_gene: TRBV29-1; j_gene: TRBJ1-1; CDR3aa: CSPHRGQAEAFF; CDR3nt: TGCAGCCCCCACAGGGGGCAAGCTGAAGCTTTCTTT
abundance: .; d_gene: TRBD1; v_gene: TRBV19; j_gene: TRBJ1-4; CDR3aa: CASTGTGNEKLFF; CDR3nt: TGTGCCAGTACAGGGACAGGGAACGAAAAACTGTTTTTT
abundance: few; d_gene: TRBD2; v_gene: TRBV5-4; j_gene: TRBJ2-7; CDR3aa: CASSTGTTYEQYF; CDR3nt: TGTGCCAGCAGCACCGGGACTACCTACGAGCAGTACTTC
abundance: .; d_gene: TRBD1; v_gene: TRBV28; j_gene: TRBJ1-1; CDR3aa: CASSLLGTGRMNTEAFF; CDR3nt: TGTGCCAGCAGTTTATTGGGGACAGGGAGGATGAACACTGAAGCTTTCTTT
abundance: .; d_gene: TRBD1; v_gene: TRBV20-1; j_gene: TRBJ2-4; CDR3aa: CSARGWDRTKNIQYF; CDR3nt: TGCAGTGCTAGAGGTTGGGACAGGACCAAAAACATTCAGTACTTC
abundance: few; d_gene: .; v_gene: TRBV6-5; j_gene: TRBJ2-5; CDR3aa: CASTDSNRHNQETQYF; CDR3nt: TGTGCCAGCACCGACTCCAACAGGCATAACCAAGAGACCCAGTACTTC
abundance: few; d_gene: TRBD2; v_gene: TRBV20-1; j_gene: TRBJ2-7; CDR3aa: CSARGPSGNEQYF; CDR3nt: TGCAGTGCTAGAGGCCCTAGCGGGAACGAGCAGTACTTC
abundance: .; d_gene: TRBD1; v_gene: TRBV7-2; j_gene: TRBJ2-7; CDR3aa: CASSLLIGTGGREQYF; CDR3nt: TGTGCCAGCAGCTTACTGATCGGGACAGGGGGACGCGAGCAGTACTTC
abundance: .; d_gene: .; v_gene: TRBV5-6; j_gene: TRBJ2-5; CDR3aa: CASSLGQTQYF; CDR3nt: TGTGCCAGCAGCCTCGGGCAGACCCAGTACTTC
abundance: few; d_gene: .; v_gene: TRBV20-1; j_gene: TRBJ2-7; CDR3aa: CSVGITYEQYF; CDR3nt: TGCAGTGTCGGGATTACCTACGAGCAGTACTTC
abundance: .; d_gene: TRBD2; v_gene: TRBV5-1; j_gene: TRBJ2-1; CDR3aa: CASSLVQKLDGTSAYNEQFF; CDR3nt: TGCGCCAGCAGCTTGGTTCAGAAACTGGATGGGACTAGCGCTTACAATGAGCAGTTCTTC
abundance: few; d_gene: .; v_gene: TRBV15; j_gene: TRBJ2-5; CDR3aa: CATSRDIATQYF; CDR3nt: TGTGCCACCAGCAGAGATATTGCGACCCAGTACTTC
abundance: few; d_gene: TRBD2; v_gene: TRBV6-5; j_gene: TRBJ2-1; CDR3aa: CASSFYGTSGARDEQFF; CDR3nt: TGTGCCAGCAGTTTCTACGGGACTAGCGGGGCCAGAGATGAGCAGTTCTTC
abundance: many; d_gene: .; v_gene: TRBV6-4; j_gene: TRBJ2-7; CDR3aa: CASSDSIYDEQYF; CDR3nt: TGTGCCAGCAGTGACTCGATTTATGACGAGCAGTACTTC
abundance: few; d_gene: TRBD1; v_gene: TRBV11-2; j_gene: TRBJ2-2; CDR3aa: CASSSRTGRTGELFF; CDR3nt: TGTGCCAGCAGCTCCAGGACAGGCCGGACCGGGGAGCTGTTTTTT
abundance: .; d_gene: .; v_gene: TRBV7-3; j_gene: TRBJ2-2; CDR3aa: CASSLSPGTRELFF; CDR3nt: TGTGCCAGCAGCTTAAGTCCAGGGACCCGGGAGCTGTTTTTT
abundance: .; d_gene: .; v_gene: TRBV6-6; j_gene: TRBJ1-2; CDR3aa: CASQKSYGYTF; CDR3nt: TGTGCCAGCCAGAAGAGCTATGGCTACACCTTC
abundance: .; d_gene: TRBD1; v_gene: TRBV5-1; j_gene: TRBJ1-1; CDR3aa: CASSWGQGKTEAFF; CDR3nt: TGCGCCAGCAGCTGGGGACAGGGGAAGACTGAAGCTTTCTTT
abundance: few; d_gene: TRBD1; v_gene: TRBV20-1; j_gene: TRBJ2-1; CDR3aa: CSARDPNRGYNEQFF; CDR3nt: TGCAGTGCTAGAGATCCTAACAGGGGCTACAATGAGCAGTTCTTC
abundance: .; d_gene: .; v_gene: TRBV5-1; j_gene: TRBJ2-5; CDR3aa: CASTGAGETQYF; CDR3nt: TGCGCCAGCACTGGGGCTGGGGAGACCCAGTACTTC
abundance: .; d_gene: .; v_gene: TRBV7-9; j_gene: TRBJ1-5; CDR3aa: CASSPGTAYNQPQHF; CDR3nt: TGTGCCAGCAGCCCCGGGACTGCCTACAATCAGCCCCAGCATTTT
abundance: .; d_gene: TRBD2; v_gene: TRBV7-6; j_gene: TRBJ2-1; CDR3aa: CASSFFPTSGSSYNEQFF; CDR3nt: TGTGCCAGCAGCTTCTTCCCCACTAGCGGGAGCTCCTACAATGAGCAGTTCTTC